This entry is about one T cell receptor (beta chain). The data were taken from a study of PD-L1 blockade in urothelial cancer. Study details: Atezolizumab therapy began for patients in 2014, dosed at 1,200 mg intravenously every 3 weeks. As for prior chemotherapy regimens, patients had received 0 to 3. Specimens of blood held a median count of approximately 150,000 T cells.

V was pared by 3 bases and J by 5 bases, with 17 bases between. Germline CDR1 is SGDLS and CDR2 is YYNGEE. This CDR3 has 15 residues. Each individual provided 1 to 8 samples (taken pretreatment and on-treatment). TCRdb's copy holds only in-frame clones and misses some; the assay was immunoSEQ multiplex PCR. The table records fewer than 40,000 clones, 90% of them present only once. The chain has TRBV9 and TRBJ2-5, with D possibly TRBD1 on 7 matching bases. This TCR came from a man in his 70s with urothelial cancer. Sequenced material: PBMCs, taken around atezolizumab (anti-PD-L1) treatment. The CDR3 DNA sequence: TGTGCCAGCAGCGCCAGGGGGGTAATCGGGGAGACCCAGTACTTC. Amino acids: CASSARGVIGETQYF.